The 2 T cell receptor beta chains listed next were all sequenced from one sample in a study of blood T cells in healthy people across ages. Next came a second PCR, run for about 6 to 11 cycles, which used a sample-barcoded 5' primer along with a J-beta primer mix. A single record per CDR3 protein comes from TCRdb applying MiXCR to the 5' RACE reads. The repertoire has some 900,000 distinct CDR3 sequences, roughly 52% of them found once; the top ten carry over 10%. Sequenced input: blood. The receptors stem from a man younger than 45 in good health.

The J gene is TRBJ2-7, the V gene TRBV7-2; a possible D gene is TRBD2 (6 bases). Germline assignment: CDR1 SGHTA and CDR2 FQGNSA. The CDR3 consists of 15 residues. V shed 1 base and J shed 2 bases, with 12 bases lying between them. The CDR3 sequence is CASSLVAANTYEQYF. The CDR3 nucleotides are TGTGCCAGCAGCTTAGTAGCGGCTAACACCTACGAGCAGTACTTC.

The CDR3, as DNA: TGTGCCAGCAAACTTACTAGCGGCGCCAGGGCAGATACGCAGTATTTT. It codes for CASKLTSGARADTQYF. This chain connects TRBV6-1 to TRBJ2-3; 8 nucleotides line up with TRBD2. J was trimmed by 4 bases and V by 7 bases; bases with no gene match: 13. The CDR3 sequence is 16 residues long. Germline lookup yields CDR1 MNHNS and CDR2 SASEGT.